The entry below describes one T cell receptor beta chain. Its antigen specificity is not known. No base quality values were provided; no much bigger clone lies one nucleotide off. Based on the germline V gene, the CDR1 and CDR2 sequences are MNHEY and SVGAGI. The CDR3 measures 15 amino acids from cysteine to phenylalanine. Only the CDR3 portion is preserved as DNA: 45 bases, with reading frame beginning at the first base. Trimming accounts for 6 bases at V and 2 bases at J, while the number of junction bases matched to no gene is 5. The sequenced samples were obtained from patients with active juvenile idiopathic arthritis. Sorting was carried out immediately after cells were thawed, and dead cells were excluded with Live/Dead Fixable Near-IR Stain. Library creation used the immunoSEQ multiplex PCR assay. An external provider performed TCRbeta CDR3 sequencing as a commercial service. The paper's data handling went like this. Productive nucleotide sequences and amino acid sequences obtained through in silico translation were used in the analyses. Diversity was quantified by Renyi entropy over a range of alpha values, with sample size equalised by taking the median of 200 repeated subsamples. Pairwise repertoire distance was calculated as one minus the Chao-modified Jaccard index, correcting for under-sampling, and used for clustering. Frequency-weighted overlap with synovial clonotypes was calculated over 200 sample sizes with 200 draws without replacement at each size, and the overlap was reported at the size of the smaller sample. TCRdb mirrors the immuneACCESS table, restricted to in-frame sequences. Some clones are absent from its copies; in checked studies, under half trace to an unresolved V gene, and the reason for the others is unknown. V and J calls plus clone size are reproduced from that table; the DNA served to infer D and trimming. The sample table records about 16,000 clones; around 91% of these occur just once. The ten largest clones capture 0.65% to 0.9% of the sample.

The sample comes from a study of circulating and synovial CD4+ cells in juvenile arthritis (dated by TCRdb to the mid-2010s). Some background on the complete study: Within each patient, the TCRbeta CDR3 repertoires of synovial CD4 T cells, bulk blood CD4 T cells and circulating HLA-DR+ CD4 T cells were compared. The goal of repertoire sequencing was to confirm that a circulating synovial-like CD4 T cell subset was enriched in synovial clonotypes. The paper as a whole reports these results and caveats: Circulating pathogenic-like lymphocytes clustered together with synovial T cells and shared a substantially larger fraction of CDR3 sequences with synovium than bulk blood did. Because CPL samples and bulk blood CD4 samples differed in T cell genome counts by at least an order of magnitude, sample-size effects were addressed. Overlap with synovium increased with sequencing depth, so measured shared-clonotype fractions likely underestimated the full repertoire overlap. Synovial and circulating pathogenic-like lymphocyte repertoires were less diverse than bulk blood CD4 repertoires, with some CPL samples as oligoclonal as synovium. The difference between circulating pathogenic-like lymphocytes and bulk blood T cells was not detected by traditional Vbeta family usage analysis.

This chain joins TRBV6-5 to TRBJ2-5, with 11 middle bases fitting TRBD2. The clonotype originates from a human donor with juvenile idiopathic arthritis. What was sequenced was CD4+ T cells from blood. The CDR3 sequence is CASSRIAGGQETQYF. The DNA is as follows: TGTGCCAGCAGCCGAATAGCGGGGGGGCAAGAGACCCAGTACTTC.